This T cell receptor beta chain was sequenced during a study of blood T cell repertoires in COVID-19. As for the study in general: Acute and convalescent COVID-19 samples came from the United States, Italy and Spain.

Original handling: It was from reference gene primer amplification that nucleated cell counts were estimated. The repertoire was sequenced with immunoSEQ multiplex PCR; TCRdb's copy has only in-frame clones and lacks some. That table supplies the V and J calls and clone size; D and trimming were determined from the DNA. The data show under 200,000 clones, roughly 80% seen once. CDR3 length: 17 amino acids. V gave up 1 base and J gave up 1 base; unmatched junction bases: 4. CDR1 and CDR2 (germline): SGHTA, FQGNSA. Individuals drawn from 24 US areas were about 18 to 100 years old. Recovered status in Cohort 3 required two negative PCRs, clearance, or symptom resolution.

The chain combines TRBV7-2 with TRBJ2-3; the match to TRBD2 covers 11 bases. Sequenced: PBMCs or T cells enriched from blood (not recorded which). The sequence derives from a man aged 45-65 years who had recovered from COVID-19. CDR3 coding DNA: TGTGCCAGCAGCTTAGGACTAGCGGGGTGGGGCACAGATACGCAGTATTTT. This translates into CASSLGLAGWGTDTQYF.